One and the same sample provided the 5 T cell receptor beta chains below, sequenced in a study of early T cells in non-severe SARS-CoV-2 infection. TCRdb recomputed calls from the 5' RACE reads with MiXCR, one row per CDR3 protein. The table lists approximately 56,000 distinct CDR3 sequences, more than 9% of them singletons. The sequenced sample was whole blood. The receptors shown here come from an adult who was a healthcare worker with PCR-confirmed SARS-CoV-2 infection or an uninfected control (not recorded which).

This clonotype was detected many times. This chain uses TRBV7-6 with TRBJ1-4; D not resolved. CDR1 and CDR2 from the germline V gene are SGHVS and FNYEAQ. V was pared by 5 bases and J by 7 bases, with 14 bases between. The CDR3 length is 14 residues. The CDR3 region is CASSPWGRFEKLFF. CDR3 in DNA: TGTGCCAGCAGCCCTTGGGGTCGGTTTGAAAAACTGTTTTTT.

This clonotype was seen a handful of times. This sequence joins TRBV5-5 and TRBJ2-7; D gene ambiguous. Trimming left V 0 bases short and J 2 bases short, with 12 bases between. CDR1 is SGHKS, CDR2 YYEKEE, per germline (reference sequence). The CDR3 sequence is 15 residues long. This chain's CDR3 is CASSLGIGPTYEQYF. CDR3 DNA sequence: TGTGCCAGCAGCTTGGGGATCGGTCCTACCTACGAGCAGTACTTC. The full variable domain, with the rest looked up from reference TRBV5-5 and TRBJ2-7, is DAGVTQSPTHLIKTRGQQVTLRCSPISGHKSVSWYQQVLGQGPQFIFQYYEKEERGRGNFPDRFSARQFPNYSSELNVNALLLGDSALYLCASSLGIGPTYEQYFGPGTRLTVT.

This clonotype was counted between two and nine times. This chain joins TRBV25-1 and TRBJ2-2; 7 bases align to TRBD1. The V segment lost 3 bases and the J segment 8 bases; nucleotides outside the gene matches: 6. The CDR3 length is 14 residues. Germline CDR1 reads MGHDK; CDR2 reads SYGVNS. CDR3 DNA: TGTGCCAGCAGTGACCCTCCGGGACAGGGGGAGCTGTTTTTT. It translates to CASSDPPGQGELFF.

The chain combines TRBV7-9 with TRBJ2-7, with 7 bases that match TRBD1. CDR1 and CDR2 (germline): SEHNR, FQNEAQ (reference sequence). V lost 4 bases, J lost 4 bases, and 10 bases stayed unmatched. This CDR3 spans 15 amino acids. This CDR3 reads CASSSRTGARYEQYF. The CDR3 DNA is TGTGCCAGCAGCTCGAGGACAGGCGCGAGGTACGAGCAGTACTTC. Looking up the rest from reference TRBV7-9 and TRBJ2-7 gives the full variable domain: DTGVSQNPRHKITKRGQNVTFRCDPISEHNRLYWYRQTLGQGPEFLTYFQNEAQLEKSRLLSDRFSAERPKGSFSTLEIQRTEQGDSAMYLCASSSRTGARYEQYFGPGTRLTVT.

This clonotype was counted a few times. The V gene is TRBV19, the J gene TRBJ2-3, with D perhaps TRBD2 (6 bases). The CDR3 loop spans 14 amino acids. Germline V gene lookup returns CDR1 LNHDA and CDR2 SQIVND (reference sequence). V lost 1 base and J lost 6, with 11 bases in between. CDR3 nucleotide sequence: TGTGCCAGTAGTATAGGGCCAGGGACTGATACGCAGTATTTT. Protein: CASSIGPGTDTQYF.